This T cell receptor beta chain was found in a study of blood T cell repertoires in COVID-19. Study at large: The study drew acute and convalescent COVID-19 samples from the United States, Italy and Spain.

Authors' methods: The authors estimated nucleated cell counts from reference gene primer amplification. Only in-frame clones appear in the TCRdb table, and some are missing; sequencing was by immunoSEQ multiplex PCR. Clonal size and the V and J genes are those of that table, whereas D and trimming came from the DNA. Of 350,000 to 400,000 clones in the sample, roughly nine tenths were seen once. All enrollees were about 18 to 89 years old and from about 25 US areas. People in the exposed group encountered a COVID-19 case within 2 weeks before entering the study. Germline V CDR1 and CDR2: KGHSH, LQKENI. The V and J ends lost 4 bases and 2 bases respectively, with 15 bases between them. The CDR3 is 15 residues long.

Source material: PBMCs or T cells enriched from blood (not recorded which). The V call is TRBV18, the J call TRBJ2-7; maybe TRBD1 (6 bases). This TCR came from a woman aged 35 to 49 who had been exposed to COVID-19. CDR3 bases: TGTGCCAGCTCACGGGGACACCGTGGCGCCTACGAGCAGTACTTC. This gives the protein CASSRGHRGAYEQYF.